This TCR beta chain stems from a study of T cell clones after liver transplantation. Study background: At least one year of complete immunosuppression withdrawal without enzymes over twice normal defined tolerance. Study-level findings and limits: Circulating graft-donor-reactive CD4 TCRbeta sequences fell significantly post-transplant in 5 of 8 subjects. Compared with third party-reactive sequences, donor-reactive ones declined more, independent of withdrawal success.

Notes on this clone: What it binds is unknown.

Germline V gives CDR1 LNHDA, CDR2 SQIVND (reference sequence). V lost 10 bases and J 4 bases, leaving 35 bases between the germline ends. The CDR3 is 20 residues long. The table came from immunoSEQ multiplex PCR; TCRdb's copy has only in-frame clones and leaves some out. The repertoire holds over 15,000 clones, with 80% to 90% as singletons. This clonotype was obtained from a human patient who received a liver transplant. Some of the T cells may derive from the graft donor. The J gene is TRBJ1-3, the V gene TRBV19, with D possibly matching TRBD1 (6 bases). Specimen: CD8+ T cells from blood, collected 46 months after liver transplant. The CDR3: CATPKPTGTFIFERGNTIYF. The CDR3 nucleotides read TGTGCCACTCCTAAACCAACAGGGACTTTCATTTTTGAGAGAGGAAACACCATATATTTT.